These 10 T cell receptor beta chains share one sample of origin, sequenced in a study of shared clonotypes between healthy human individuals. Clones were read by immunoSEQ multiplex PCR, and TCRdb kept only the in-frame ones, dropping some. The sample consists of over a million clones, 78% of them appearing once. Material for sequencing was memory CD4+ T cells from PBMCs. The subset was: CD45RA-negative fraction. The receptors stem from a man between 18 and 35 years old in good health. Some clones in this sample may be carry-over from other donors' samples.

J is TRBJ1-3 and V is TRBV5-5, with a tentative D call TRBD1 (6 bases). CDR1 and CDR2 from the germline V gene are SGHKS and YYEKEE (reference sequence). The CDR3 length is 16 residues. The ends were cut back, 4 bases at V and 2 bases at J, with 16 bases in the middle. The CDR3: CASSPLTGTPGNTIYF. The CDR3, as DNA: TGTGCCAGCAGCCCGCTAACCGGGACACCTGGAAACACCATATATTTT.

The chain recombines TRBV4-2 with TRBJ2-5; D is uncertain. This CDR3 region has 14 residues. Trimming took off 0 bases at V and 5 bases at J, with 10 bases between the two ends. Germline CDR1 reads LGHNA; CDR2 reads YNFKEQ. As DNA, the CDR3 is TGTGCCAGCAGCCAAGATTGGGGAACGGAGACCCAGTACTTC. It is translated as CASSQDWGTETQYF.

V gene TRBV18 combines with J gene TRBJ2-7; 7 bases align to TRBD1. The CDR3 has 13 residues. After removal of 5 bases from V and 4 bases from J, the junction contained 5 bases not matched to a gene. Germline-derived CDR1 and CDR2 are KGHSH and LQKENI. This CDR3 reads CASSTGTAYEQYF. In nucleotides, the CDR3 is TGTGCCAGCTCAACCGGGACAGCGTACGAGCAGTACTTC.

The chain is built from TRBV30 and TRBJ1-3; 11 bases line up with TRBD1. There are 15 residues in the CDR3. The germline V gene has CDR1 GTSNPN and CDR2 SVGIG (reference sequence). J gave up 8 bases and V 5 bases, and 11 bases lay outside the gene matches. The CDR3 region has the DNA TGTGCCTGGGCGCCCTGGGACAGGGGGTTAGACACCATATATTTT. Translating gives CAWAPWDRGLDTIYF.

The chain uses TRBV5-1 and TRBJ2-5; no clear D. This CDR3 has 13 residues. The V end lost 2 bases, the J end lost 4 bases, and 9 bases lay between the germline ends. Germline V lookup: CDR1 SGHRS, CDR2 YFSETQ. The CDR3 nucleotides are TGCGCCAGCAGCTTAACTCCCGCAGAGACCCAGTACTTC. Translation: CASSLTPAETQYF.

Concerning this clone: In the same sample, other DNA sequences code for this CDR3. The chain links TRBV9 to TRBJ1-1; D is undetermined. Trimming cost V 0 bases and J 0 bases, with 9 bases left between them. The CDR3 extends over 15 amino acids. CDR1 and CDR2 (germline): SGDLS, YYNGEE. The chain's CDR3 is CASSVEPRMNTEAFF. CDR3 nucleotide sequence: TGTGCCAGCAGCGTAGAGCCTAGGATGAACACTGAAGCTTTCTTT.

The chain combines TRBV7-2 with TRBJ2-3; 13 bases align to TRBD2. In germline, CDR1 is SGHTA, CDR2 FQGNSA. The CDR3 loop spans 17 amino acids. V lost 4 bases, J lost 4 bases, and 8 bases stayed unmatched. The CDR3 nucleotides are TGTGCCAGCAGCTATACCGGACTAGCGGGAGCGGCAGATACGCAGTATTTT. Protein product: CASSYTGLAGAADTQYF.

This chain connects TRBV6-1 to TRBJ2-2, with D tentatively TRBD2 (6 bases). The CDR3 runs to 14 residues. Germline CDR1 is MNHNS and CDR2 is SASEGT. The V gene lost 7 bases and the J gene lost 4 bases, with 13 bases spanning the gap. CDR3 in amino acids: CASTRGTSTGELFF. The CDR3 DNA reads TGTGCCAGCACTAGAGGGACTTCCACCGGGGAGCTGTTTTTT.

This chain uses TRBV28 with TRBJ1-2; weak D call: TRBD1 (6 bases). Deletions cut 10 bases from V and 0 bases from J, with 9 bases between. CDR3 length: 12 residues. CDR1 and CDR2 from the germline V gene are MDHEN and SYDVKM. CDR3 region: CAIGQTNYGYTF. CDR3 DNA sequence: TGTGCCATCGGACAGACTAACTATGGCTACACCTTC.

The chain links TRBV28 to TRBJ1-2; the D gene is possibly TRBD1 (5 bases). Looked up from germline, CDR1 is MDHEN and CDR2 is SYDVKM. V gave up 6 bases and J gave up 7 bases, with 21 bases separating them. There are 15 residues in the CDR3. The CDR3: CASSRWGLGELGYTF. The CDR3 DNA sequence: TGTGCCAGCAGCCGGTGGGGCCTTGGTGAGCTTGGCTACACCTTC.